These 11 T cell receptor beta chains were sequenced from one sample in a study of T cells in pancreatic ductal adenocarcinoma. Assay: immunoSEQ multiplex PCR; the TCRdb copy retains only in-frame clones and omits some. The top ten hold about 3% of the sample, which has roughly 100,000 clones, nearly 95% seen once. Selected pancreatic ductal adenocarcinoma patients had undergone surgery without neoadjuvant therapy. Sequenced: PBMCs. Source of these receptors: a human donor with pancreatic ductal adenocarcinoma.

The chain uses TRBV7-9 and TRBJ2-5; weak D call: TRBD2 (6 bases). V was trimmed by 1 base and J by 0 bases, leaving 18 bases between them. This CDR3 comprises 18 residues. Germline CDR1 SEHNR, CDR2 FQNEAQ (reference sequence). This CDR3 reads CASSLEGLGTSYQETQYF. For the CDR3, the DNA is TGTGCCAGCAGCTTAGAGGGTCTCGGGACTTCGTACCAAGAGACCCAGTACTTC. The full variable domain, completed using reference TRBV7-9 and TRBJ2-5, is DTGVSQNPRHKITKRGQNVTFRCDPISEHNRLYWYRQTLGQGPEFLTYFQNEAQLEKSRLLSDRFSAERPKGSFSTLEIQRTEQGDSAMYLCASSLEGLGTSYQETQYFGPGTRLLVL.

This rearrangement joins TRBV25-1 to TRBJ1-2; D not resolved. The V end lost 3 bases, the J end lost 5 bases, and 10 bases lay between the germline ends. CDR1 is MGHDK and CDR2 is SYGVNS in the germline V gene. This CDR3 contains 13 residues. CDR3 DNA sequence: TGTGCCAGCAGTGAGGAGGAAAGTTATGGCTACACCTTC. This codes for CASSEEESYGYTF.

The chain joins TRBV11-2 to TRBJ2-5; D is perhaps TRBD2 (6 bases). Germline loops: CDR1 SGHAT, CDR2 FQNNGV. V was clipped by 1 base and J by 5 bases, with 11 bases between them. This CDR3 contains 14 residues. CDR3 bases: TGTGCCAGCAGCTTAGGGACTACCTTTGAGACCCAGTACTTC. This encodes CASSLGTTFETQYF.

This chain joins TRBV4-2 and TRBJ1-2; no firm D call. Trimming removed 0 bases at V and 9 bases at J, with 17 bases between. The CDR3 has 15 residues. Germline CDR1 LGHNA, CDR2 YNFKEQ. In DNA form, the CDR3 reads TGTGCCAGCAGCCAAGATGTAATCGGAGGCCTCCGCTACACCTTC. Amino acids: CASSQDVIGGLRYTF.

This chain links TRBV6-1 with TRBJ2-1; 14 bases align to TRBD2. The CDR3 length is 15 residues. CDR1 is MNHNS, CDR2 SASEGT, per germline. Losses at the gene ends were 6 bases for V and 11 bases for J; bases not matched to a gene: 9. In nucleotides, the CDR3 is TGTGCCAGCAGATCCGGGACTAGCGGGGGTAGGAAGCAGTTCTTC. Residues: CASRSGTSGGRKQFF.

The chain is built from TRBV25-1 and TRBJ2-1, with D possibly being TRBD2 (6 bases). Germline CDR1 and CDR2: MGHDK and SYGVNS. CDR3 size: 17 residues. Trimming stripped 4 bases from V and 5 bases from J, with 21 bases between. The CDR3 spells CASSALLGGDQDNEQFF. Written as DNA, the CDR3 is TGTGCCAGCAGTGCCCTTCTGGGGGGTGATCAGGACAATGAGCAGTTCTTC.

The CDR3 here is CASSLRGLRTEAFF. The CDR3 DNA sequence: TGTGCCAGCAGTTTAAGGGGGCTGCGCACTGAAGCTTTCTTT. The genes are TRBV28 and TRBJ1-1, with 7 bases that match TRBD1. Germline values: CDR1 MDHEN, CDR2 SYDVKM. Unmatched junction bases numbered 4, after V lost 2 bases and J lost 4 bases. The CDR3 is 14 amino acids.

The rearrangement links TRBV28 to TRBJ2-5; 8 bases fit TRBD2. In germline, CDR1 is MDHEN, CDR2 SYDVKM. V was pared by 7 bases and J by 0 bases, with 7 bases of the junction left unmatched. The CDR3 consists of 15 residues. CDR3 in amino acids: CASISGGAYQETQYF. CDR3 in DNA: TGTGCCAGCATTTCCGGGGGGGCGTACCAAGAGACCCAGTACTTC. Combining the CDR3 with reference TRBV28 and TRBJ2-5 gives the whole variable domain DVKVTQSSRYLVKRTGEKVFLECVQDMDHENMFWYRQDPGLGLRLIYFSYDVKMKEKGDIPEGYSVSREKKERFSLILESASTNQTSMYLCASISGGAYQETQYFGPGTRLLVL.

V and J are TRBV18 and TRBJ1-4; D gene uncertain. The V gene's germline CDR1 is KGHSH and CDR2 LQKENI. The germline V and J ends were trimmed by 3 bases and 8 bases, with 10 bases remaining between them. The CDR3 totals 13 residues. The CDR3 reads CASSPAVEEKLFF. In DNA form, the CDR3 reads TGTGCCAGCTCACCGGCGGTGGAGGAAAAACTGTTTTTT.

As DNA, the CDR3 is TGTGCCAGTAGTATAGACGACAGGGTGATGGGAGGCTACACCTTC. Amino acids: CASSIDDRVMGGYTF. The genes are TRBV19 and TRBJ1-2, with 7 bases aligning to TRBD1. Germline values: CDR1 LNHDA, CDR2 SQIVND (reference sequence). This CDR3 is 15 amino acids long. V lost 0 bases to trimming and J lost 8 bases; unmatched junction nucleotides: 9.

The chain is built from TRBV30 and TRBJ2-2; 11 bases match TRBD1. Germline CDR1 is GTSNPN and CDR2 is SVGIG (reference sequence). V lost 8 bases and J lost 5; bases outside the gene matches: 10. This CDR3 is built from 15 residues. Here the CDR3 reads CAQDRGRVVTGELFF. The CDR3 bases are TGTGCCCAGGACAGGGGGCGTGTAGTAACCGGGGAGCTGTTTTTT. Based on the CDR3 plus reference TRBV30 and TRBJ2-2, the full variable domain is SQTIHQWPATLVQPVGSPLSLECTVEGTSNPNLYWYRQAAGRGLQLLFYSVGIGQISSEVPQNLSASRPQDRQFILSSKKLLLSDSGFYLCAQDRGRVVTGELFFGEGSRLTVL.